The 8 T cell receptor beta chains presented below share a single source sample, sequenced in a study of tumor-infiltrating lymphocytes in primary liver carcinoma. Making TCR beta cDNA involved around 500 ng total RNA and a constant-region primer. Three rounds of nested multiplex PCR with slightly modified ARM-PCR produced TCR beta libraries. For 10 cycles apiece, the opening two PCR rounds ran with TRBV1-TRBV30 forward primers and a C-beta reverse primer. Each CDR3 protein gets one entry after TCRdb re-called the multiplex PCR reads with MiXCR. This table has 85,000 to 100,000 distinct CDR3 sequences, 65% to 70% appearing once. The approximately 20-31 mg bulk tissue piece was not sorted before simultaneous RNA and DNA extraction. Sequences were obtained from tumor-adjacent normal liver tissue. All receptors derive from a man aged 35 to 55 with primary liver carcinoma and hepatitis B virus infection.

Comment on this clonotype: This may be a read error, as it is one base from a much larger clone. The chain couples TRBV5-4 to TRBJ2-3; no definite D call. CDR3 length equals 16 residues. Per germline, CDR1 SGHNT and CDR2 YYREEE (reference sequence). The CDR3 coding sequence is TGTGCCAGCAGCTTAGAAGGGCAGCTAAGCACAGATAGGCAGTATTTT. This codes for CASSLEGQLSTDRQYF. The entire variable domain, with the rest obtained from reference TRBV5-4 and TRBJ2-3, is as follows: ETGVTQSPTHLIKTRGQQVTLRCSSQSGHNTVSWYQQALGQGPQFIFQYYREEENGRGNFPPRFSGLQFPNYSSELNVNALELDDSALYLCASSLEGQLSTDRQYFGPGTRLTVL.

For this clonotype: The junction shows a germline mismatch at one end, possibly a read error. This chain's CDR3 is CTSTYPQTGDEQYF. Written as DNA, the CDR3 is TGTACCAGCACCTACCCCCAGACGGGGGACGAGCAGTACTTC. This chain joins TRBV7-8 and TRBJ2-7; D is perhaps TRBD2 (6 bases). Germline V gene lookup returns CDR1 SGHVS and CDR2 FQNEAQ. This CDR3 has 14 amino acids. Full variable domain (outside the CDR3, taken from reference TRBV7-8 and TRBJ2-7): GAGVSQSPRYKVAKRGQDVALRCDPISGHVSLFWYQQALGQGPEFLTYFQNEAQLDKSGLPSDRFFAERPEGSVSTLKIQRTQQEDSAVYLCTSTYPQTGDEQYFGPGTRLTVT.

Points on this clonotype: Germline is not matched at one junction end, which may reflect a read error. The chain is built from TRBV11-2 and TRBJ2-1; the match to TRBD2 covers 11 bases. The CDR3 spans 18 residues. Germline CDR1 SGHAT, CDR2 FQNNGV. This CDR3 is CASGLGGLAGGPYNEQFF. CDR3 nucleotides: TGTGCCAGCGGCTTAGGGGGATTAGCGGGAGGGCCCTACAATGAGCAGTTCTTC. Full variable domain (outside the CDR3, taken from reference TRBV11-2 and TRBJ2-1): EAGVAQSPRYKIIEKRQSVAFWCNPISGHATLYWYQQILGQGPKLLIQFQNNGVVDDSQLPKDRFSAERLKGVDSTLKIQPAKLEDSAVYLCASGLGGLAGGPYNEQFFGPGTRLTVL.

To note about this clonotype: A junction end diverges from the germline sequence, so it may reflect a read error. The CDR3 region has the DNA TGTGCCGGCAGCCTCCTATGGGGCGAGCAGTATTTC. Residues: CAGSLLWGEQYF. This rearrangement joins TRBV11-2 to TRBJ2-7, with a weak D call TRBD1 (5 bases). There are 12 residues in the CDR3. Germline loops: CDR1 SGHAT, CDR2 FQNNGV.

CDR3 nucleotides: TGTGCCATCAGTGCCAGTCGACAAGAGACCCAGTACTTC. Protein: CAISASRQETQYF. This chain joins TRBV10-3 and TRBJ2-5; D gene ambiguous. The CDR3 loop spans 13 amino acids. V lost 4 bases, J lost 2 bases, and 8 bases lay in between. CDR1 and CDR2 from the germline V gene are ENHRY and SYGVKD.

As regards this clonotype: A read error may be the cause here, since a much bigger clone is one base away. The rearrangement uses TRBV6-5 and TRBJ1-3; D remains unclear. The CDR3 totals 14 residues. The V end lost 7 bases, the J end lost 0 bases, and 10 bases lay between the germline ends. Germline V gene sequence: CDR1 MNHEY, CDR2 SVGAGI. DNA of the CDR3: TGTGCCAGCAAAGACGTAGACTCTGGAAACACCATATATTTT. Protein: CASKDVDSGNTIYF.

Regarding this clonotype: It is likely a read error, because the conserved phenylalanine at the end of the CDR3 is missing. No DNA is shown, since the ends of the CDR3 on it are uncertain; the CDR3 is the one TCRdb lists. The chain is built from TRBV5-6 and TRBJ2-1. The CDR3 numbers 16 amino acids, ends counted. Germline CDR1 reads SGHDT; CDR2 reads YYEEEE. The CDR3 spells CASSLEGASSYNEQLL.

Notes on this clonotype: A read error may account for a junction end that differs from germline. J is TRBJ1-1 and V is TRBV5-5, with D unclear. Per germline, CDR1 SGHKS and CDR2 YYEKEE (reference sequence). The CDR3 consists of 13 residues. CDR3 in amino acids: CASCLGGYTEAFF. The CDR3, as DNA: TGTGCCAGCTGCTTGGGAGGTTATACTGAAGCTTTCTTT.